One sample yielded the 25 T cell receptor beta chains listed below, sequenced in a study of shared clonotypes between healthy human individuals. Data came from immunoSEQ multiplex PCR; TCRdb stores just in-frame clones and leaves some out. The sample records about 1.5 million clones, roughly 98% being singletons. Sequences were obtained from naive CD4+ T cells sorted from blood. Specified subset: CD45RA+ positively selected. The receptors come from a man aged 30-40 years in good health.

This clone has just one count. The V and J genes are TRBV6-1 and TRBJ1-5; 9 bases fit TRBD1. Trimming at V came to 5 bases and at J to 4 bases, leaving 6 bases not matched to a gene. The CDR3 covers 15 residues. Germline V gives CDR1 MNHNS, CDR2 SASEGT. DNA of the CDR3: TGTGCCAGCAGTTCCTGGGACAGGGTAAATCAGCCCCAGCATTTT. Protein: CASSSWDRVNQPQHF.

The DNA for the CDR3 is TGTGCCACCGTTGGGTTGGATGAGCAGTTCTTC. Its translation is CATVGLDEQFF. The chain links TRBV18 to TRBJ2-1; D remains ambiguous. The V gene lost 10 bases and the J gene lost 8 bases, with 12 bases spanning the gap. Germline CDR1 KGHSH, CDR2 LQKENI. The CDR3 is 11 residues long.

The chain links TRBV5-4 to TRBJ2-2, with TRBD2 matching 13 bases. There are 17 residues in the CDR3. Germline assignment: CDR1 SGHNT and CDR2 YYREEE (reference sequence). The V segment lost 4 bases and the J segment 3 bases; nucleotides outside the gene matches: 6. The CDR3 DNA reads TGTGCCAGCAGCAAGACTAGCGGGAGGACTCACACCGGGGAGCTGTTTTTT. Its protein product is CASSKTSGRTHTGELFF.

This clone has a single count. Other DNA sequences from this sample encode an identical CDR3 as well. The chain recombines TRBV5-1 with TRBJ2-7, with 13 bases identical to TRBD2. V lost 3 bases and J lost 6; bases outside the gene matches: 6. This CDR3 is built from 15 residues. CDR1 and CDR2 (germline): SGHRS, YFSETQ. CDR3 residues: CASSSGLAGVGEQYF. Written as DNA, the CDR3 is TGCGCCAGCAGCTCAGGACTAGCGGGAGTGGGCGAGCAGTACTTC.

This clone was seen a single time. The rearrangement links TRBV6-1 to TRBJ2-7, with D maybe TRBD2 (5 bases). Trimming left V 6 bases short and J 3 bases short, with 12 bases between. This CDR3 spans 13 amino acids. Germline assignment: CDR1 MNHNS and CDR2 SASEGT. The CDR3 DNA reads TGTGCCAGCAGCCTGCCTCGGGGCTACGAGCAGTACTTC. Translating it yields CASSLPRGYEQYF.

The gene calls are TRBV6-5 and TRBJ2-5; D gene unclear. Germline V gene lookup returns CDR1 MNHEY and CDR2 SVGAGI. The CDR3 has 12 amino acids. Deletions cut 5 bases from V and 5 bases from J, with 9 bases between. The CDR3 DNA is TGTGCCAGCAGTAACGCTGCGGAGACCCAGTACTTC. Residues: CASSNAAETQYF.

This clone has a single count. The chain is built from TRBV6-1 and TRBJ2-1; either TRBD1 or TRBD2 may fit D (5 bases each). CDR3 length equals 14 residues. V dropped 8 bases and J dropped 2 bases, with 13 bases sitting between them. CDR1 is MNHNS and CDR2 is SASEGT in the germline V gene. Here the CDR3 DNA reads TGTGCCAGCTCAATGACGGGACCCTACAATGAGCAGTTCTTC. Translation gives CASSMTGPYNEQFF.

This rearrangement joins TRBV28 to TRBJ1-2; weak D call: TRBD1 (5 bases). Trimming left V 10 bases short and J 2 bases short, with 23 bases between. This CDR3 spans 16 amino acids. The germline gives CDR1 MDHEN, CDR2 SYDVKM. CDR3 protein: CATNVPGRGWNYGYTF. The CDR3 DNA reads TGTGCCACCAACGTCCCCGGTAGGGGATGGAACTATGGCTACACCTTC.

CDR3 bases: TGTGCCAGCAAAGGAAGGCGGGAGGATGTAGATACGCAGTATTTT. Protein: CASKGRREDVDTQYF. The chain couples TRBV2 to TRBJ2-3; TRBD2 agrees at 8 bases. The CDR3 is 15 amino acids. The junction had 11 bases not matched to a gene; V was cut back by 7 bases and J by 5 bases. The germline gives CDR1 SNHLY, CDR2 FYNNEI.

J is TRBJ2-7 and V is TRBV6-6; 7 nucleotides align to TRBD2. From germline, CDR1 is MNHNY and CDR2 SVGAGI (reference sequence). The V segment lost 5 bases and the J segment 3 bases; nucleotides outside the gene matches: 4. The CDR3 spans 13 residues. CDR3: CASSSGNGYEQYF. CDR3 sequence (DNA): TGTGCCAGCAGTAGCGGGAACGGCTACGAGCAGTACTTC.

In regard to this clone: This same CDR3 is encoded by further DNA sequences in the sample. The chain has TRBV5-1 and TRBJ2-7; D is undetermined. Germline CDR1 is SGHRS and CDR2 is YFSETQ. The V gene lost 0 bases and the J gene lost 6 bases, with 7 bases spanning the gap. The CDR3 loop spans 12 amino acids. The CDR3 coding sequence is TGCGCCAGCAGCTTGGAATTAGGCGAGCAGTACTTC. It codes for CASSLELGEQYF.

This chain's CDR3 is CASSRQGGTSYEQYF. Written as DNA, the CDR3 is TGTGCCAGCAGTCGACAGGGGGGGACTTCCTACGAGCAGTACTTC. This chain links TRBV6-5 with TRBJ2-7, with TRBD1 matching 9 bases. The J segment lost 1 base and the V segment lost 5 bases, leaving 6 bases of the junction unmatched. Per germline, CDR1 MNHEY and CDR2 SVGAGI. This CDR3 is built from 15 residues.

The CDR3 DNA follows: TGCAGCGTTGGGAGGAGCTCCTACGAGCAGTACTTC. This codes for CSVGRSSYEQYF. The V and J genes are TRBV29-1 and TRBJ2-7, with D perhaps TRBD2 (5 bases). This CDR3 region has 12 residues. Germline CDR1 and CDR2: SQVTM and ANQGSEA. V lost 4 bases and J 0 bases, leaving 7 bases between the germline ends.

The J gene is TRBJ2-7, the V gene TRBV18; 7 bases match TRBD1. V lost 6 bases, J lost 4 bases, and 12 bases stayed unmatched. Germline CDR1 and CDR2: KGHSH and LQKENI. The CDR3 extends over 15 amino acids. This CDR3 is CASSPTGSTTYEQYF. DNA of the CDR3: TGTGCCAGCTCTCCGACAGGGTCGACAACTTACGAGCAGTACTTC.

This rearrangement joins TRBV7-6 to TRBJ2-3; 9 bases fit TRBD2. V shed 0 bases and J 3 bases; nucleotides not matched to a gene: 1. Germline CDR1 reads SGHVS; CDR2 reads FNYEAQ. This CDR3 region has 15 residues. The CDR3, as DNA: TGTGCCAGCAGCTTAGCTAGCGGGAGTACAGATACGCAGTATTTT. Protein product: CASSLASGSTDTQYF.

This chain uses TRBV28 with TRBJ2-7; 8 positions agree with TRBD1. V lost 7 bases and J lost 3; bases outside the gene matches: 14. Germline V gene lookup returns CDR1 MDHEN and CDR2 SYDVKM. The CDR3 totals 16 residues. The CDR3 loop is CASTNQRGDRHYEQYF. The CDR3 coding sequence is TGTGCCAGCACCAACCAGAGGGGGGACAGGCACTACGAGCAGTACTTC.

This clone was observed once. The chain has TRBV18 and TRBJ2-7; TRBD1 matches 10 bases. Per germline, CDR1 KGHSH and CDR2 LQKENI. This CDR3 has 16 amino acids. Trimming removed 0 bases from V and 6 bases from J; junction bases left unmatched: 8. CDR3 DNA sequence: TGTGCCAGCTCACCACCGGGACAGGGGACGGATCGCGAGCAGTACTTC. Protein sequence: CASSPPGQGTDREQYF. Filled out from reference TRBV18 and TRBJ2-7, the complete variable domain reads NAGVMQNPRHLVRRRGQEARLRCSPMKGHSHVYWYRQLPEEGLKFMVYLQKENIIDESGMPKERFSAEFPKEGPSILRIQQVVRGDSAAYFCASSPPGQGTDREQYFGPGTRLTVT.

The chain combines TRBV29-1 with TRBJ2-5; perhaps TRBD1 as D (6 bases). This CDR3 has 13 residues. Trimming left V 4 bases short and J 5 bases short, with 14 bases between. CDR1 SQVTM and CDR2 ANQGSEA come from the germline V gene. The CDR3 coding sequence is TGCAGCGTTGTCCAGGGGCCCTCCGAGACCCAGTACTTC. This codes for CSVVQGPSETQYF.

For this clone: Germline is not matched at one junction end, which may reflect a read error. The chain joins TRBV5-4 to TRBJ2-1; maybe TRBD2 (6 bases). In germline, CDR1 is SGHNT, CDR2 YYREEE (reference sequence). The CDR3 consists of 15 residues. CDR3 nucleotides: TGTGCCAGCGGCTTCGGGACTTTATCCTACAATGAGCAGTTCTTC. Translated: CASGFGTLSYNEQFF.

The chain uses TRBV29-1 and TRBJ2-7; 8 nucleotides align to TRBD2. CDR1 is SQVTM, CDR2 ANQGSEA, per germline. J was trimmed by 3 bases and V by 6 bases; bases with no gene match: 4. The CDR3 extends over 12 amino acids. DNA of the CDR3: TGCAGCGTACGAGCGGGAGTCTACGAGCAGTACTTC. Translated: CSVRAGVYEQYF.

This rearrangement joins TRBV6-5 to TRBJ2-1; no clear D gene. V shed 5 bases and J shed 8 bases, with 16 bases lying between them. Germline V gene data show CDR1 as MNHEY and CDR2 as SVGAGI. The CDR3 consists of 14 residues. The CDR3 sequence is CASSRVSLVHEQFF. The CDR3 coding sequence is TGTGCCAGCAGTCGGGTTAGCTTGGTCCATGAGCAGTTCTTC.

This chain links TRBV18 with TRBJ2-5; 9 positions match TRBD1. The germline V gene has CDR1 KGHSH and CDR2 LQKENI. The CDR3 consists of 17 residues. V lost 4 bases and J lost 2; bases outside the gene matches: 11. The CDR3 spells CASSRIGGQGGQETQYF. CDR3 in DNA: TGTGCCAGCTCACGGATCGGGGGACAGGGAGGGCAAGAGACCCAGTACTTC.

CDR3 sequence reads: CASTVSTGVHTEAFF. CDR3 nucleotide sequence: TGTGCCAGCACGGTGTCAACAGGGGTGCACACTGAAGCTTTCTTT. This chain links TRBV7-2 with TRBJ1-1, with 7 positions matching TRBD1. CDR1 is SGHTA, CDR2 FQGNSA, per germline. The V segment lost 7 bases and the J segment 3 bases; nucleotides outside the gene matches: 11. CDR3 length equals 15 residues. The whole variable domain, filled in from reference TRBV7-2 and TRBJ1-1, reads GAGVSQSPSNKVTEKGKDVELRCDPISGHTALYWYRQSLGQGLEFLIYFQGNSAPDKSGLPSDRFSAERTGGSVSTLTIQRTQQEDSAVYLCASTVSTGVHTEAFFGQGTRLTVV.

Remarks on this clone: This CDR3 is also generated by other DNA sequences in the sample. The chain uses TRBV29-1 and TRBJ2-1, with 11 nucleotides matching TRBD2. Germline CDR1 and CDR2: SQVTM and ANQGSEA. This CDR3 spans 13 amino acids. J was trimmed by 4 bases and V by 7 bases; bases with no gene match: 3. The CDR3 DNA follows: TGCAGCGCCCGGACTAGCGGGTACAATGAGCAGTTCTTC. Residues: CSARTSGYNEQFF.

The chain is built from TRBV7-3 and TRBJ1-2; TRBD1 might be the D (5 bases). The V gene lost 5 bases and the J gene lost 6 bases, with 19 bases spanning the gap. The CDR3 has 15 amino acids. The germline V gene encodes CDR1 SGHTA and CDR2 FQGTGA. The CDR3 coding sequence is TGTGCCAGCAGCGCGTCCGGGACCCTGGGGGATGGCTACACCTTC. Its translation: CASSASGTLGDGYTF.